This T cell receptor beta chain was retrieved from a study of Graves' ophthalmopathy and Graves' hyperthyroidism. Points from the study as a whole: Blood also carried most expanded thyroid clonotypes exceeding 0.001 frequency.

Cases classed as stable hyperthyroidism had no ophthalmopathy within 18 months of follow-up. The study excluded patients with other autoimmune diseases, uncontrolled infections, pregnancy or lactation. With regard to this clonotype: Its antigen is unidentified.

The CDR3 sequence is 14 residues long. V lost 7 bases and J 4 bases, leaving 16 bases between the germline ends. Amplification from RNA transcripts yielded the TCR beta CDR3 regions. After a first-round RT-PCR with HTBI primers, a second-round multiplex PCR was run. MiXCR, run by TCRdb on the multiplex PCR reads, gives a single entry per CDR3 protein. The table records 600,000 to 650,000 distinct CDR3 sequences, about 24% of them present only once. Material: peripheral blood. This receptor was obtained from a woman between 18 and 29 years old with stable Graves' hyperthyroidism. Some clones in this sample may be carry-over from other donors' samples. The chain is built from TRBV12-3 or TRBV12-4 and TRBJ1-2, with unresolved D. For the CDR3, the DNA is TGTGCCAGCATGGAGAGGGCTCTGGGCTATGGCTACACCTTC. Its protein product is CASMERALGYGYTF.